One and the same sample provided the 21 T cell receptor beta chains below, sequenced in a study of OX40 agonist ivuxolimab in advanced cancers. Some clones are missing from TCRdb's copy, which holds only in-frame ones; the method was immunoSEQ multiplex PCR. The data show more than 95,000 clones, with around 92% seen just once and under 0.9% held by the top ten. This specimen consisted of CD4+ or CD8+ T cells sorted from blood, obtained in a trial of the OX40 agonist ivuxolimab. The receptors derive from an adult with an advanced solid tumor such as melanoma, head and neck, liver or kidney cancer.

This clone was picked up one time. The chain recombines TRBV21-1 with TRBJ1-1. TRBV21-1 is assigned pseudogene status. The CDR3 spans 17 residues. The CDR3 DNA reads TGTGCCAGCAGCCTCAGGTATGTGAGGCAGTTCCGCACTGAAGCTTTCTTT. This translates into CASSLRYVRQFRTEAFF.

The rearrangement uses TRBV28 and TRBJ1-5; 8 bases match TRBD1. Germline V gene lookup returns CDR1 MDHEN and CDR2 SYDVKM. Trimming took 6 bases from V and 0 from J; bases not matched to a gene: 4. The CDR3 consists of 15 residues. This CDR3 reads CASRVQGGSNQPQHF. CDR3 in DNA: TGTGCCAGCAGAGTACAGGGGGGTAGCAATCAGCCCCAGCATTTT.

The chain is built from TRBV5-1 and TRBJ2-7; D ambiguous. Trimming took 6 bases from V and 3 from J, leaving 16 bases between them. This CDR3 region has 14 residues. Germline V gene data show CDR1 as SGHRS and CDR2 as YFSETQ. CDR3 loop: CASTPGIGIYEQYF. CDR3 nucleotide sequence: TGCGCCAGCACCCCGGGCATTGGGATCTACGAGCAGTACTTC.

The chain uses TRBV28 and TRBJ1-5; TRBD1 might be the D (6 bases). Germline CDR1 MDHEN, CDR2 SYDVKM. CDR3 size: 21 residues. The V end lost 3 bases, the J end lost 1 base, and 28 bases lay between the germline ends. The CDR3 DNA reads as TGTGCCAGCAGTTTTAAGAGTCCGAACAGGGTCCCCACCCGGAGCAATCAGCCCCAGCATTTT. Translation: CASSFKSPNRVPTRSNQPQHF. Variable domain in full (rest from reference TRBV28 and TRBJ1-5): DVKVTQSSRYLVKRTGEKVFLECVQDMDHENMFWYRQDPGLGLRLIYFSYDVKMKEKGDIPEGYSVSREKKERFSLILESASTNQTSMYLCASSFKSPNRVPTRSNQPQHFGDGTRLSIL.

V usage is TRBV27 and J usage is TRBJ2-7; 7 bases are a match to TRBD1. This CDR3 comprises 13 residues. The V gene's germline CDR1 is MNHEY and CDR2 SMNVEV (reference sequence). With 2 bases clipped from V and 2 bases from J, the junction kept 0 bases outside the gene matches. The CDR3 sequence is CASSLQGAYEQYF. The DNA of the CDR3 is TGTGCCAGCAGTTTACAGGGGGCCTACGAGCAGTACTTC.

This chain uses TRBV19 with TRBJ2-2, with TRBD1 matching 8 bases. The CDR3 runs 15 residues. The germline V gene has CDR1 LNHDA and CDR2 SQIVND (reference sequence). V shed 7 bases and J 4 bases; nucleotides not matched to a gene: 8. The chain's CDR3 is CASTPPGQVTGELFF. Here the CDR3 DNA reads TGTGCCAGTACTCCCCCGGGACAGGTCACCGGGGAGCTGTTTTTT.

This clone was detected once. The V and J genes are TRBV7-9 and TRBJ2-4; 9 nucleotides line up with TRBD1. The junction had 7 bases not matched to a gene; V was cut back by 1 base and J by 3 bases. The CDR3 is 17 residues long. In germline, CDR1 is SEHNR, CDR2 FQNEAQ (reference sequence). This chain's CDR3 is CASSLGGQGAVKNIQYF. CDR3 bases: TGTGCCAGCAGCTTAGGGGGACAGGGAGCGGTCAAAAACATTCAGTACTTC.

In DNA form, the CDR3 reads TGTGCCAGCAGCCCCGGGCGGGACTCTGTTACGCAGTATTTT. Translation: CASSPGRDSVTQYF. V gene TRBV6-5 combines with J gene TRBJ2-3, with D maybe TRBD2 (6 bases). The germline gives CDR1 MNHEY, CDR2 SVGAGI. This CDR3 has 14 amino acids. Trimming removed 6 bases at V and 8 bases at J, with 18 bases between.

Turning to this clone: A junction end diverges from the germline sequence, so it may reflect a read error. The chain joins TRBV25-1 to TRBJ2-2; D may be TRBD1 (5 bases). This CDR3 has 15 residues. Looked up from germline, CDR1 is MGHDK and CDR2 is SYGVNS. DNA for the CDR3: TGTGCCAGCAGTCGCGACAGATCGAATACCGGGGAGCTGTTTTTT. Residues: CASSRDRSNTGELFF.

V gene TRBV5-5 combines with J gene TRBJ1-5; D might be TRBD1 (5 bases). CDR3 length: 16 residues. The germline gives CDR1 SGHKS, CDR2 YYEKEE (reference sequence). Trimming pared 0 bases from V and 0 bases from J, leaving 10 bases between. In DNA, the CDR3 is TGTGCCAGCAGCTTGGTTGGGGCGGATAGCAATCAGCCCCAGCATTTT. Its translation is CASSLVGADSNQPQHF.

The genes are TRBV11-2 and TRBJ2-7; D gene unclear. There are 13 residues in the CDR3. With 3 bases removed from V and 4 bases from J, the gap between germline ends came to 10 bases. Germline V gene sequence: CDR1 SGHAT, CDR2 FQNNGV. The CDR3 loop is CASSLGSLYEQYF. In DNA, the CDR3 is TGTGCCAGCAGCTTGGGGTCACTGTACGAGCAGTACTTC.

The rearrangement uses TRBV5-4 and TRBJ1-1, with D unresolved. This CDR3 has 15 residues. CDR1 and CDR2 (germline): SGHNT, YYREEE (reference sequence). Between the trimmed V and J ends, which lost 2 bases and 1 base, there was a span of 12 bases. The CDR3 reads CASSLVRGRNTEAFF. For the CDR3, the DNA is TGTGCCAGCAGCTTAGTACGCGGTCGGAACACTGAAGCTTTCTTT.

This clone was seen just once. The rearrangement uses TRBV28 and TRBJ2-5, with a weak D call TRBD1 (5 bases). This CDR3 is built from 13 residues. The V and J ends lost 8 bases and 5 bases respectively, with 15 bases between them. Germline V CDR1 and CDR2: MDHEN, SYDVKM. CDR3 sequence (DNA): TGTGCCAGCGGCAGGACACTCGAGGAGACCCAGTACTTC. It encodes CASGRTLEETQYF.

The rearrangement uses TRBV6-5 and TRBJ2-1, with D perhaps being TRBD1 or TRBD2 (5 bases each). Germline V lookup: CDR1 MNHEY, CDR2 SVGAGI. Trimming left V 2 bases short and J 0 bases short, with 8 bases between. The CDR3 totals 15 residues. The CDR3 reads CASSYGGTSYNEQFF. The CDR3 bases are TGTGCCAGCAGTTACGGGGGAACCTCCTACAATGAGCAGTTCTTC.

The chain carries TRBV11-3 and TRBJ2-5, with D unclear. Germline-derived CDR1 and CDR2 are SGHNT and YENEEA. V shed 1 base and J shed 5 bases, with 11 bases lying between them. The CDR3 has 14 amino acids. CDR3 amino acids: CASSLGPGSETQYF. The CDR3 coding sequence is TGTGCCAGCAGCTTAGGCCCGGGTTCCGAGACCCAGTACTTC.

V and J are TRBV5-1 and TRBJ2-7, with 8 bases aligning to TRBD1. V was clipped by 4 bases and J by 3 bases; unmatched bases: 9. Germline V CDR1 and CDR2: SGHRS, YFSETQ. This CDR3 is built from 15 residues. The CDR3 is CASSLGQGLLYEQYF. CDR3 sequence (DNA): TGCGCCAGCAGCCTAGGACAGGGACTTCTCTACGAGCAGTACTTC.

CDR3: CASSQVPSNEKLFF. Written as DNA, the CDR3 is TGCGCCAGCAGCCAAGTCCCGTCTAATGAAAAACTGTTTTTT. The chain carries TRBV4-3 and TRBJ1-4; no definite D call. The germline gives CDR1 LGHNA, CDR2 YSLEER. V lost 1 base to trimming and J lost 3 bases, with 6 bases between them. CDR3 length equals 14 residues.

The V call is TRBV1, the J call TRBJ2-5; the table's D call of TRBD2 was not tested on the DNA. TRBV1 is recorded as a pseudogene. The CDR3 runs to 19 residues. The CDR3 protein is CTSSQDLSRLAGLRETQYF. CDR3 DNA: TGCACCAGCAGCCAAGATCTTAGTCGGCTAGCGGGCCTCCGAGAGACCCAGTACTTC.

This clone was recorded only once. V gene TRBV10-3 combines with J gene TRBJ2-3; 13 positions match TRBD2. The germline CDR1 and CDR2 sequences are ENHRY and SYGVKD. This CDR3 has 15 amino acids. With 4 bases clipped from V and 4 bases from J, the junction kept 2 bases outside the gene matches. CDR3 coding DNA: TGTGCCATCAGTGGGACTAGCGGGAGTTCAGATACGCAGTATTTT. Translation: CAISGTSGSSDTQYF.

V is TRBV15 and J is TRBJ2-3; TRBD1 is a possible D gene (6 bases). This CDR3 is 15 amino acids long. Germline V gives CDR1 LNHNV, CDR2 YYDKDF (reference sequence). The V end was cut by 1 base, the J end by 0 bases, with 8 bases between. The CDR3: CATSRGTVSTDTQYF. CDR3 nucleotides: TGTGCCACCAGCAGAGGGACAGTGAGCACAGATACGCAGTATTTT.

The chain employs TRBV19 and TRBJ1-5; D may be TRBD1 (6 bases). V was cut by 3 bases and J by 3 bases, with 15 bases left in between. The CDR3 sequence is 16 residues long. Germline V gene data show CDR1 as LNHDA and CDR2 as SQIVND (reference sequence). Here the CDR3 reads CASSIDPGHTNQPQHF. CDR3 DNA: TGTGCCAGTAGTATCGACCCGGGACACACCAATCAGCCCCAGCATTTT. The entire variable domain, with the rest obtained from reference TRBV19 and TRBJ1-5, is as follows: DGGITQSPKYLFRKEGQNVTLSCEQNLNHDAMYWYRQDPGQGLRLIYYSQIVNDFQKGDIAEGYSVSREKKESFPLTVTSAQKNPTAFYLCASSIDPGHTNQPQHFGDGTRLSIL.